These T cell receptor beta chains were read from a single sample in a study of T-cell reconstitution after alpha-beta-depleted transplantation in children. TCRdb used MiXCR to reprocess the PCR reads, holding one entry per CDR3 protein. The sample includes several thousand distinct CDR3 sequences, about 10% of them seen just once. Source: PBMCs, mostly from graft donor cells, taken 180 days after TCRalphabeta/CD19-depleted stem cell transplant. The receptors derive from a child younger than two who had a stem cell transplant for acute myeloid leukemia, so the T cells may come from the graft donor. The CDR3 runs from the conserved cysteine through the conserved F or W. D genes are given only for firm matches. Where a row states a size, it is once, few, many or the class of an expanded clone; other rows omit it.

j_call | d_call | v_call | clone_size | cdr3_aa | cdr3_nt
TRBJ2-7 | TRBD1 | TRBV7-2 | medium-sized | CASSLAGQGTYEQYF | TGTGCCAGCAGCTTAGCAGGACAGGGGACCTACGAGCAGTACTTC
TRBJ1-5 | - | TRBV24-1 | many | CATTHRTPGSNQPQHF | TGTGCCACCACCCACCGGACCCCGGGGAGCAATCAGCCCCAGCATTTT
TRBJ2-1 | TRBD2 | TRBV18 | many | CASSPPGLAGGRYEQFF | TGTGCCAGCTCACCACCGGGACTAGCGGGAGGGCGATATGAGCAGTTCTTC
TRBJ2-3 | - | TRBV12-3/TRBV12-4 | - | CASSFDTQYF | TGTGCCAGCAGTTTTGATACGCAGTATTTT
TRBJ2-7 | TRBD1 | TRBV24-1 | many | CATMGQGSYEQYF | TGTGCCACAATGGGACAGGGCTCCTACGAGCAGTACTTC
TRBJ2-1 | - | TRBV4-3 | many | CASSQDGWAPNEQFF | TGCGCCAGCAGCCAAGATGGGTGGGCCCCCAATGAGCAGTTCTTC
TRBJ2-7 | - | TRBV5-6 | many | CASSLVLRPYEQYF | TGTGCCAGCAGCTTGGTCCTCAGGCCCTACGAGCAGTACTTC
TRBJ1-1 | - | TRBV20-1 | medium-sized | CSAILLRGNTEAFF | TGCAGTGCTATTCTTCTTCGAGGAAACACTGAAGCTTTCTTT
TRBJ2-5 | - | TRBV5-4 | many | CASSQYTETQYF | TGTGCCAGCAGCCAATACACAGAGACCCAGTACTTC
TRBJ1-1 | - | TRBV20-1 | many | CSARDGRGPGNTEAFF | TGCAGTGCTAGAGATGGGAGGGGTCCGGGGAACACTGAAGCTTTCTTT
TRBJ1-2 | TRBD1 | TRBV2 | many | CASTGQEASGKYGYTF | TGTGCCAGCACCGGACAGGAGGCCTCTGGGAAATATGGCTACACCTTC
TRBJ1-3 | - | TRBV19 | many | CASSARGGNTIYF | TGTGCCAGTAGTGCCAGGGGAGGAAACACCATATATTTT
TRBJ2-1 | - | TRBV15 | many | CATSRESRDRGQFF | TGTGCCACCAGCAGAGAATCCCGGGACCGTGGGCAGTTCTTC
TRBJ1-2 | - | TRBV20-1 | medium-sized | CSAREGGIYGYTF | TGCAGTGCGCGAGAGGGGGGCATCTATGGCTACACCTTC
TRBJ2-1 | - | TRBV9 | many | CASSVDGGDIYNEQFF | TGTGCCAGCAGCGTAGATGGGGGAGACATCTACAATGAGCAGTTCTTC
TRBJ2-1 | TRBD2 | TRBV28 | many | CASSTNAGGKFF | TGTGCCAGCAGTACAAACGCGGGAGGGAAGTTCTTC
TRBJ2-3 | TRBD2 | TRBV5-1 | many | CASSSGTSTDTQYF | TGCGCCAGCAGTAGCGGGACTAGCACAGATACGCAGTATTTT
TRBJ2-1 | TRBD2 | TRBV20-1 | many | CSAGLAGTYNEQFF | TGCAGTGCTGGACTAGCGGGAACCTACAATGAGCAGTTCTTC
TRBJ2-7 | TRBD2 | TRBV28 | many | CASSGTSGSSRYEQYF | TGTGCCAGCAGTGGGACTAGCGGGAGTTCTCGATACGAGCAGTACTTC
TRBJ2-3 | - | TRBV28 | many | CASRPSRGGTDTQYF | TGTGCCAGCAGACCCTCTAGGGGGGGCACAGATACGCAGTATTTT
TRBJ2-2 | - | TRBV6-5 | many | CASSYQTGPGELFF | TGTGCCAGCAGTTACCAAACAGGGCCCGGGGAGCTGTTTTTT